This T cell receptor (beta chain) was captured by sequencing in a study of T cells after yellow fever vaccination. V was clipped by 3 bases and J by 5 bases, with 13 bases between them. This CDR3 comprises 14 residues. This clonotype has a handful of counts. Its matching antigen is unknown. Making TCR cDNA involved 5'RACE template switching, which added UMIs and a universal primer site. In TCRdb, the 5' RACE reads were re-called with MiXCR into one record per CDR3 protein. This table has about 260,000 distinct CDR3 sequences, roughly 3.5% appearing once. Whole-study findings and limits: Within FACS-sorted repertoires, abundant clonotypes contaminating from the bulk population could be present. In post-booster samples, most primary-vaccination clones reappeared (roughly 96% CD4, around 87% CD8). Though it reached lower strength, the secondary response hit its peak faster, day 5 versus 15.

This chain links TRBV12-3 or TRBV12-4 with TRBJ1-1, with D tentatively TRBD1 (5 bases). The source is a man aged 18 to 30 who received the YFV17D yellow fever vaccine. Sample: PBMCs, taken 15 days after the yellow fever booster vaccination. The CDR3 nucleotides are TGTGCCAGCAGTTTGGGTCAGGGCAAAACTGAAGCTTTCTTT. As protein: CASSLGQGKTEAFF.